These 16 T cell receptor beta chains originate from one sample sequenced in a study of blood T cells in healthy people across ages. A J-beta primer mix and a sample-barcoded 5' primer were used in a second PCR of roughly 6 to 12 cycles. TCRdb re-derived calls from the 5' RACE reads in MiXCR, one entry per CDR3 protein. The table has hundreds of thousands of distinct CDR3 sequences, 53% seen once. Sequencing was carried out using blood. Source of these receptors: a man of 80 years or more in good health.

This rearrangement joins TRBV6-2 or TRBV6-3 to TRBJ2-4, with D possibly being TRBD1 (6 bases). The J call may not be correct, given that the DNA end is closer to TRBJ2-7. The CDR3 has 16 amino acids. Germline V lookup: CDR1 MNHEY, CDR2 SVGEGT. For the CDR3, the DNA is TGTGCCAGCAGTTACCCCCCTGGGGGCTACGACTACGAGCAGTACTTC. This sequence encodes CASSYPPGGYDYEQYF.

The rearrangement links TRBV12-3 or TRBV12-4 to TRBJ2-7; a weak D match, TRBD2 (5 bases). CDR3 length: 14 residues. V lost 5 bases, J lost 3 bases, and 14 bases lay in between. CDR3: CASSRGPRGYEQYF. The CDR3 DNA follows: TGTGCCAGCAGTAGAGGACCCCGGGGCTACGAGCAGTACTTC.

This chain connects TRBV28 to TRBJ2-3, with unresolved D. Germline CDR1 and CDR2: MDHEN and SYDVKM. The CDR3 is 12 residues long. V shed 3 bases and J shed 5 bases, with 6 bases lying between them. In nucleotides, the CDR3 is TGTGCCAGCAGTTTCGTGGGAGATACGCAGTATTTT. Its protein product is CASSFVGDTQYF.

The chain recombines TRBV20-1 with TRBJ2-1, with 11 bases lining up with TRBD2. From germline, CDR1 is DFQATT and CDR2 SNEGSKA (reference sequence). V was clipped by 5 bases and J by 5 bases; unmatched bases: 5. This CDR3 contains 14 residues. For the CDR3, the DNA is TGCAGTGCTCCCCGACTAGCGGGACACAATGAGCAGTTCTTC. It encodes CSAPRLAGHNEQFF.

J is TRBJ1-2 and V is TRBV24-1; 9 bases match TRBD1. Trimming cost V 3 bases and J 5 bases; bases outside gene matches: 3. From germline, CDR1 is KGHDR and CDR2 SFDVKD. The CDR3 loop spans 14 amino acids. The CDR3 DNA is TGTGCCACCAGTGATCAGGACAGGGGTTATGGCTACACCTTC. Amino acids: CATSDQDRGYGYTF.

The chain carries TRBV2 and TRBJ1-1; D is perhaps TRBD1 (6 bases). V lost 4 bases and J 4 bases, leaving 10 bases between the germline ends. Germline-derived CDR1 and CDR2 are SNHLY and FYNNEI. The CDR3 covers 13 residues. The CDR3 bases are TGTGCCAGCAGTGTCACCAGGGGCACTGAAGCTTTCTTT. It codes for CASSVTRGTEAFF.

In this sample, this clonotype turned up a few times. The CDR3 bases are TGCAGTGCTAGCCCAACTACCGGTGGAACCTACAATGAGCAGTACTTC. It translates to CSASPTTGGTYNEQYF. The chain carries TRBV20-1 and TRBJ2-1, with D uncertain. The J call may be mistaken, given a closer DNA end match to TRBJ2-7. This CDR3 is 16 amino acids long. Germline-derived CDR1 and CDR2 are DFQATT and SNEGSKA (reference sequence).

This rearrangement joins TRBV20-1 to TRBJ1-2; a weak D match, TRBD1 (5 bases). Trimming pared 5 bases from V and 8 bases from J, leaving 18 bases between. The CDR3 has 13 residues. The germline gives CDR1 DFQATT, CDR2 SNEGSKA (reference sequence). CDR3 DNA sequence: TGCAGTGCTCTTGTCGACAGCGGAGGAGGCTACACCTTC. This sequence encodes CSALVDSGGGYTF.

V gene TRBV24-1 combines with J gene TRBJ2-1; D ambiguous. CDR1 is KGHDR, CDR2 SFDVKD, per germline. This CDR3 has 15 amino acids. The V and J ends lost 2 bases and 4 bases respectively, with 11 bases between them. The DNA for the CDR3 is TGTGCCACCAGTGATTATGGGGTTGGTTACAATGAGCAGTTCTTC. Its translation is CATSDYGVGYNEQFF.

This clonotype was seen only a few times. The chain uses TRBV29-1 and TRBJ2-5, with D hard to call. CDR1 is SQVTM and CDR2 is ANQGSEA in the germline V gene. The length of the CDR3 is 14 residues. V lost 0 bases, J lost 5 bases, and 13 bases lay in between. CDR3 loop: CSVEDSKARETQYF. The CDR3 nucleotides are TGCAGCGTTGAAGATAGTAAGGCGAGGGAGACCCAGTACTTC. Looking up the rest from reference TRBV29-1 and TRBJ2-5 gives the full variable domain: SAVISQKPSRDICQRGTSLTIQCQVDSQVTMMFWYRQQPGQSLTLIATANQGSEATYESGFVIDKFPISRPNLTFSTLTVSNMSPEDSSIYLCSVEDSKARETQYFGPGTRLLVL.

V is TRBV29-1 and J is TRBJ2-1; 10 bases align to TRBD1. CDR1 is SQVTM, CDR2 ANQGSEA, per germline. Unmatched junction bases numbered 12, after V lost 8 bases and J lost 2 bases. There are 16 residues in the CDR3. The chain's CDR3 is CSSGTGVRGAYNEQFF. Written as DNA, the CDR3 is TGCAGCTCGGGGACAGGGGTACGGGGAGCCTACAATGAGCAGTTCTTC.

The chain employs TRBV6-1 and TRBJ2-3; D is uncertain. The germline CDR1 and CDR2 sequences are MNHNS and SASEGT. The ends were cut back, 1 base at V and 2 bases at J, with 7 bases in the middle. The CDR3 totals 14 residues. The DNA for the CDR3 is TGTGCCAGCAGTGAAGTCGGGCCCACAGATACGCAGTATTTT. Encoded protein: CASSEVGPTDTQYF.

V is TRBV6-1 and J is TRBJ2-3; 9 bases line up with TRBD2. Per germline, CDR1 MNHNS and CDR2 SASEGT. This CDR3 contains 17 residues. The J segment lost 5 bases and the V segment lost 6 bases, leaving 15 bases of the junction unmatched. This chain's CDR3 is CASSPGAGLARGDTQYF. As DNA, the CDR3 is TGTGCCAGCAGCCCCGGGGCGGGACTAGCCCGCGGAGATACGCAGTATTTT.

V is TRBV2 and J is TRBJ1-1; D uncertain. The CDR3 totals 13 residues. V was clipped by 11 bases and J by 1 base, with 14 bases between them. Germline V gives CDR1 SNHLY, CDR2 FYNNEI. The CDR3 region has the DNA TGTGCCCGCGCTATATCATGGAACACTGAAGCTTTCTTT. It yields the protein CARAISWNTEAFF.

The chain has TRBV12-3 or TRBV12-4 and TRBJ2-1; D may be TRBD2 (6 bases). V lost 1 base to trimming and J lost 10 bases, with 20 bases between them. The length of the CDR3 is 16 residues. The CDR3 is CASSLGGGVLAWEQFF. The CDR3 nucleotides are TGTGCCAGCAGTTTAGGTGGCGGGGTCCTCGCATGGGAGCAGTTCTTC.

This chain links TRBV30 with TRBJ2-5; tentatively, D is TRBD2 (6 bases). Germline V CDR1 and CDR2: GTSNPN, SVGIG (reference sequence). V dropped 3 bases and J dropped 7 bases, with 12 bases sitting between them. The CDR3 contains 12 residues. Here the CDR3 reads CAWRGGPGTQYF. Written as DNA, the CDR3 is TGTGCCTGGAGGGGGGGTCCGGGGACCCAGTACTTC.